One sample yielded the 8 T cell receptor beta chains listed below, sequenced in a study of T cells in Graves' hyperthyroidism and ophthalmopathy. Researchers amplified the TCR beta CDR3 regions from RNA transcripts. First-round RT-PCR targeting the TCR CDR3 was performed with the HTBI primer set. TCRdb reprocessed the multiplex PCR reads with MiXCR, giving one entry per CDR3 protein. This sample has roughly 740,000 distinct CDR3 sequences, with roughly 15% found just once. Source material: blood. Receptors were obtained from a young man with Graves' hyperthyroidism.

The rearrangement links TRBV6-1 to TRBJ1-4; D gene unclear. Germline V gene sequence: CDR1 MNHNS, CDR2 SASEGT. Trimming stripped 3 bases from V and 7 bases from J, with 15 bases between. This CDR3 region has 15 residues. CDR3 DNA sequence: TGTGCCAGCAGTGATCGGGAGGGTAGGGTTGAAAAACTGTTTTTT. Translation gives CASSDREGRVEKLFF.

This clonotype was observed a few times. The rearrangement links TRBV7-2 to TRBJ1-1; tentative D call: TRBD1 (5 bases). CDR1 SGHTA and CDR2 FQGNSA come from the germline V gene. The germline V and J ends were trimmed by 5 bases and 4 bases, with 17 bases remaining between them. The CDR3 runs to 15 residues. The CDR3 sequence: CASSDRGRGGTEAFF. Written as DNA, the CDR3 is TGTGCCAGCAGCGACCGGGGAAGGGGTGGCACTGAAGCTTTCTTT.

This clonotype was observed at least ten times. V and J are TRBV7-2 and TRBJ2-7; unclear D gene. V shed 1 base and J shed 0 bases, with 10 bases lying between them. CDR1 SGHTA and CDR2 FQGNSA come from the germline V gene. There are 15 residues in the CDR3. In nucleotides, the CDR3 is TGTGCCAGCAGCTTAGGGTGGCGACGCTCCTACGAGCAGTACTTC. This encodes CASSLGWRRSYEQYF.

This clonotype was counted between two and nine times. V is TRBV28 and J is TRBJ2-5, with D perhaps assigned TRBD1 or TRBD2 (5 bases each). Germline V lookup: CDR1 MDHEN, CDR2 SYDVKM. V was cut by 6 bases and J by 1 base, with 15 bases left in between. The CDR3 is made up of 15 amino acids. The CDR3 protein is CASRKLGRPQETQYF. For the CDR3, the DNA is TGTGCCAGCAGGAAATTGGGACGCCCCCAAGAGACCCAGTACTTC.

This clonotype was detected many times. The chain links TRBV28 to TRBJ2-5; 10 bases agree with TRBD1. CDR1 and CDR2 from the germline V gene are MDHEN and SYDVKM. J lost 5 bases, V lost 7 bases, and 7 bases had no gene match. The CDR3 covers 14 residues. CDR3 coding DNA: TGTGCCAGCAATCCGACAGGGGGCTGGGAGACCCAGTACTTC. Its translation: CASNPTGGWETQYF.

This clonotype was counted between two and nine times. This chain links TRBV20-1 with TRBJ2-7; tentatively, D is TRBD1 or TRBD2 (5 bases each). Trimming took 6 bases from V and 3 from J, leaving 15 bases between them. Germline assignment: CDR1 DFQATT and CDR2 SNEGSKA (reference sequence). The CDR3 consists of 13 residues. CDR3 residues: CSATTGTRYEQYF. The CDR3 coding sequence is TGCAGTGCCACAACCGGGACGCGCTACGAGCAGTACTTC.

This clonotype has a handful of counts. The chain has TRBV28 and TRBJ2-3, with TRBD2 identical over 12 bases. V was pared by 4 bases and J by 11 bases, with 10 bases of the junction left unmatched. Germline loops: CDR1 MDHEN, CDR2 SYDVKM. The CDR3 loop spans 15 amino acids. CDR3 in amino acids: CASSYQGLAGFVQYF. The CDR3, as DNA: TGTGCCAGCAGTTATCAGGGACTAGCGGGTTTTGTGCAGTATTTT.

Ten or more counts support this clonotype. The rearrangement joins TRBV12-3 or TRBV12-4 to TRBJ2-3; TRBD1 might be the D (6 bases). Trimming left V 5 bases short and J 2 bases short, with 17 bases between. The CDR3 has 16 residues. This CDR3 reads CASSRRVAGATDTQYF. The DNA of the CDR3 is TGTGCCAGCAGTCGCCGCGTGGCAGGGGCCACAGATACGCAGTATTTT.